Presented here are 28 T cell receptor beta chains from one specimen sequenced in a study of blood T cell repertoires in COVID-19. The method was immunoSEQ multiplex PCR; TCRdb's version includes in-frame clones alone and lacks a portion of them. The sample shows more than 250,000 clones, just over 85% of them seen only once. The specimen sequenced was PBMCs or T cells enriched from blood (not recorded which). These TCRs come from a woman aged 18-29 years who had recovered from COVID-19.

The V and J genes are TRBV19 and TRBJ2-2; 7 bases match TRBD1. Germline CDR1 LNHDA, CDR2 SQIVND (reference sequence). CDR3 length equals 14 residues. J gave up 5 bases and V 2 bases, and 2 bases lay outside the gene matches. CDR3 loop: CASSIIQGTGELFF. The CDR3, as DNA: TGTGCCAGTAGTATAATACAGGGGACCGGGGAGCTGTTTTTT.

The gene calls are TRBV10-3 and TRBJ2-7; tentative D call: TRBD1 (7 bases). This CDR3 is built from 14 residues. Germline V gives CDR1 ENHRY, CDR2 SYGVKD. Deletions cut 6 bases from V and 4 bases from J, with 16 bases between. The DNA of the CDR3 is TGTGCCATCAGGGAGGGGACAGCCCTTTACGAGCAGTACTTC. This codes for CAIREGTALYEQYF.

The chain combines TRBV30 with TRBJ1-5; D is undetermined. The V and J ends lost 3 bases and 0 bases respectively, with 6 bases between them. CDR3 size: 13 residues. The germline gives CDR1 GTSNPN, CDR2 SVGIG (reference sequence). The chain's CDR3 is CAWSDNSNQPQHF. In DNA form, the CDR3 reads TGTGCCTGGAGCGACAATAGCAATCAGCCCCAGCATTTT. The whole variable domain, filled in from reference TRBV30 and TRBJ1-5, reads SQTIHQWPATLVQPVGSPLSLECTVEGTSNPNLYWYRQAAGRGLQLLFYSVGIGQISSEVPQNLSASRPQDRQFILSSKKLLLSDSGFYLCAWSDNSNQPQHFGDGTRLSIL.

This chain uses TRBV5-8 with TRBJ1-4, with D perhaps matching TRBD1 (5 bases). The CDR3 runs 16 residues. Germline V gene lookup returns CDR1 SGHTS and CDR2 YDEGEE. V lost 4 bases, J lost 5 bases, and 18 bases lay in between. The CDR3: CASSQTAGRSNEKLFF. DNA of the CDR3: TGTGCCAGCAGCCAGACAGCGGGGAGGTCGAATGAAAAACTGTTTTTT.

This clone was seen just once. This sequence joins TRBV29-1 and TRBJ2-7; possible D gene TRBD2, 6 bases. V lost 7 bases and J lost 0, with 16 bases in between. From germline, CDR1 is SQVTM and CDR2 ANQGSEA. The CDR3 is 14 residues long. Here the CDR3 reads CSARPRDFSYEQYF. As DNA, the CDR3 is TGCAGCGCCCGCCCGAGGGACTTCTCCTACGAGCAGTACTTC.

As DNA, the CDR3 is TGTGCCAGCAGCCGCTCGGGGGGGAGCACCGGGGAGCTGTTTTTT. Its protein is CASSRSGGSTGELFF. The chain couples TRBV7-3 to TRBJ2-2, with TRBD2 matching over 8 bases. Germline CDR1 and CDR2: SGHTA and FQGTGA. V lost 5 bases and J lost 4; bases outside the gene matches: 6. The CDR3 length is 15 residues.

On this clone itself: Other DNA sequences in this sample translate to the same CDR3. The chain employs TRBV24-1 and TRBJ2-1, with 8 bases matching TRBD1. The CDR3 is 14 residues long. CDR1 is KGHDR and CDR2 is SFDVKD in the germline V gene. The V and J ends lost 6 bases and 0 bases, in that order; junction bases with no gene match: 0. CDR3 residues: CATSTGGSYNEQFF. CDR3 nucleotides: TGTGCCACCAGTACAGGGGGCTCCTACAATGAGCAGTTCTTC.

The chain uses TRBV19 and TRBJ1-5; 7 bases line up with TRBD1. The CDR3 is 17 residues long. The V and J ends lost 5 bases and 0 bases, in that order; junction bases with no gene match: 10. CDR1 and CDR2 (germline): LNHDA, SQIVND (reference sequence). CDR3 DNA sequence: TGTGCCAGTAGTCCTCCCCGGACAGGACTTAGCAATCAGCCCCAGCATTTT. Translation gives CASSPPRTGLSNQPQHF.

The J gene is TRBJ2-5, the V gene TRBV7-9, with 11 positions matching TRBD1. J lost 5 bases, V lost 5 bases, and 10 bases had no gene match. Germline lookup yields CDR1 SEHNR and CDR2 FQNEAQ (reference sequence). CDR3 length equals 16 residues. The CDR3 is CASSPPDRGPGETQYF. As DNA, the CDR3 is TGTGCCAGCAGCCCGCCGGACAGGGGGCCGGGGGAGACCCAGTACTTC. The full variable domain, completed using reference TRBV7-9 and TRBJ2-5, is DTGVSQNPRHKITKRGQNVTFRCDPISEHNRLYWYRQTLGQGPEFLTYFQNEAQLEKSRLLSDRFSAERPKGSFSTLEIQRTEQGDSAMYLCASSPPDRGPGETQYFGPGTRLLVL.

V is TRBV2 and J is TRBJ1-5; perhaps TRBD1 as D (5 bases). Germline V gene lookup returns CDR1 SNHLY and CDR2 FYNNEI. The CDR3 runs to 15 residues. V was cut by 7 bases and J by 0 bases, with 13 bases left in between. CDR3 in DNA: TGTGCCAGCAATGCAGGGCAAAATAGCAATCAGCCCCAGCATTTT. It encodes CASNAGQNSNQPQHF.

The chain employs TRBV18 and TRBJ1-2; the match to TRBD1 covers 10 bases. The CDR3 is 14 amino acids. V dropped 4 bases and J dropped 6; count of bases not matched to a gene: 5. Per the germline V gene, CDR1 is KGHSH and CDR2 is LQKENI. The CDR3 reads CASSLYGQGDGYTF. CDR3 coding DNA: TGTGCCAGCTCACTCTACGGACAGGGGGATGGCTACACCTTC.

The chain combines TRBV9 with TRBJ2-2; 9 bases align to TRBD2. Germline CDR1 SGDLS, CDR2 YYNGEE. Trimming took 3 bases from V and 4 from J; bases not matched to a gene: 4. The CDR3 runs to 15 residues. The CDR3 is CASSARGGATGELFF. CDR3 nucleotides: TGTGCCAGCAGCGCCCGCGGGGGGGCCACCGGGGAGCTGTTTTTT.

The rearrangement links TRBV5-8 to TRBJ2-6; tentatively, D is TRBD1 (6 bases). The CDR3 is 20 residues long. V lost 3 bases, J lost 0 bases, and 22 bases lay in between. Germline CDR1 reads SGHTS; CDR2 reads YDEGEE. CDR3 nucleotide sequence: TGTGCCAGCAGCTCAAGGACGTATGTGACAGGCCTCTCTGGGGCCAACGTCCTGACTTTC. Amino acid sequence: CASSSRTYVTGLSGANVLTF.

This clone was found once. This chain joins TRBV7-6 and TRBJ1-3; D not certain. The ends were cut back, 1 base at V and 2 bases at J, with 12 bases in the middle. Germline CDR1 SGHVS, CDR2 FNYEAQ. CDR3 length: 16 amino acids. The CDR3, as DNA: TGTGCCAGCAGCTTAGACCGAGGATTACCTGGAAACACCATATATTTT. Translated, it gives CASSLDRGLPGNTIYF.

The V and J genes are TRBV9 and TRBJ2-5; TRBD2 matches at 12 bases. Germline-derived CDR1 and CDR2 are SGDLS and YYNGEE. The V segment lost 2 bases and the J segment 1 base; nucleotides outside the gene matches: 3. The CDR3 has 16 residues. The CDR3 DNA is TGTGCCAGCAGCGTCGGACTAGCGGGATTCCAAGAGACCCAGTACTTC. It is translated as CASSVGLAGFQETQYF.

The chain has TRBV19 and TRBJ1-2, with TRBD1 as a possible D gene (5 bases). V lost 2 bases and J 4 bases, leaving 14 bases between the germline ends. This CDR3 is 15 amino acids long. The germline V gene encodes CDR1 LNHDA and CDR2 SQIVND (reference sequence). CDR3 bases: TGTGCCAGTAGTATAAAGAGGCAGGGCCGCTATGGCTACACCTTC. Translation: CASSIKRQGRYGYTF.

Only a few counts were recorded for this clone. The CDR3, as DNA: TGCGCCAGCAGCATAGGACTAGCGGGAGGGGTCACAGATACGCAGTATTTT. It specifies CASSIGLAGGVTDTQYF. The chain is built from TRBV5-1 and TRBJ2-3; 15 bases map to TRBD2. CDR1 is SGHRS, CDR2 YFSETQ, per germline. The CDR3 consists of 17 residues. The V gene end was trimmed by 4 bases and the J gene end by 2 bases; junction bases not matched to a gene: 5.

V and J are TRBV19 and TRBJ1-1, with TRBD1 as a possible D gene (5 bases). V lost 4 bases and J lost 0, with 9 bases in between. Germline CDR1 LNHDA, CDR2 SQIVND (reference sequence). The CDR3 runs 14 residues. The DNA of the CDR3 is TGTGCCAGTAGTAGCAGGGTAATGAACACTGAAGCTTTCTTT. Translation gives CASSSRVMNTEAFF. Drawing the rest from reference TRBV19 and TRBJ1-1, the complete variable domain is DGGITQSPKYLFRKEGQNVTLSCEQNLNHDAMYWYRQDPGQGLRLIYYSQIVNDFQKGDIAEGYSVSREKKESFPLTVTSAQKNPTAFYLCASSSRVMNTEAFFGQGTRLTVV.

This chain links TRBV9 with TRBJ2-5; TRBD2 might be the D (6 bases). The CDR3 runs to 16 residues. Between the trimmed V and J ends, which lost 0 bases and 2 bases, there was a span of 14 bases. Germline V gives CDR1 SGDLS, CDR2 YYNGEE. The DNA of the CDR3 is TGTGCCAGCAGCGTAGGCAACGTGGGGACTCAAGAGACCCAGTACTTC. Protein sequence: CASSVGNVGTQETQYF.

The chain couples TRBV7-8 to TRBJ1-5; the D gene is possibly TRBD1 (5 bases). CDR1 is SGHVS and CDR2 is FQNEAQ in the germline V gene. This CDR3 spans 16 amino acids. V was pared by 3 bases and J by 3 bases, with 15 bases between. The CDR3 DNA is TGTGCCAGCAGCTTCCAAGGGGTGGTATCCAATCAGCCCCAGCATTTT. It yields the protein CASSFQGVVSNQPQHF. Using reference TRBV7-8 and TRBJ1-5 for the parts outside the CDR3, the full variable domain is GAGVSQSPRYKVAKRGQDVALRCDPISGHVSLFWYQQALGQGPEFLTYFQNEAQLDKSGLPSDRFFAERPEGSVSTLKIQRTQQEDSAVYLCASSFQGVVSNQPQHFGDGTRLSIL.

The chain uses TRBV30 and TRBJ1-6; perhaps TRBD1 as D (5 bases). Germline V lookup: CDR1 GTSNPN, CDR2 SVGIG (reference sequence). The CDR3 runs 15 residues. V was cut by 3 bases and J by 6 bases, with 15 bases left in between. The CDR3 nucleotides are TGTGCCTGGAGCGGTCTGGGGGGAGTTAATTCACCCCTCCACTTT. This codes for CAWSGLGGVNSPLHF. The full variable domain, with the rest looked up from reference TRBV30 and TRBJ1-6, is SQTIHQWPATLVQPVGSPLSLECTVEGTSNPNLYWYRQAAGRGLQLLFYSVGIGQISSEVPQNLSASRPQDRQFILSSKKLLLSDSGFYLCAWSGLGGVNSPLHFGNGTRLTVT.

The chain couples TRBV6-5 to TRBJ2-7, with D tentatively TRBD2 (6 bases). The CDR3 length is 15 residues. Looked up from germline, CDR1 is MNHEY and CDR2 is SVGAGI. The V gene lost 2 bases and the J gene lost 3 bases, with 14 bases spanning the gap. The CDR3 reads CASSYAGTFGYEQYF. DNA for the CDR3: TGTGCCAGCAGTTACGCGGGGACTTTCGGCTACGAGCAGTACTTC.

V gene TRBV6-1 combines with J gene TRBJ1-5; possibly TRBD1 for D (6 bases). V was cut by 2 bases and J by 3 bases, with 11 bases left in between. The CDR3 totals 15 residues. The germline V gene encodes CDR1 MNHNS and CDR2 SASEGT. The chain's CDR3 is CASSETTGPNQPQHF. CDR3 in DNA: TGTGCCAGCAGTGAAACTACAGGGCCCAATCAGCCCCAGCATTTT.

The CDR3 sequence: CASSQGREVETQYF. In nucleotides, the CDR3 is TGCGCCAGCAGCCAAGGCCGGGAGGTAGAGACCCAGTACTTC. The gene calls are TRBV4-1 and TRBJ2-5, with 7 bases matching TRBD2. The CDR3 is made up of 14 amino acids. CDR1 is MGHRA, CDR2 YSYEKL, per germline. After removal of 1 base from V and 4 bases from J, the junction contained 3 bases not matched to a gene.

The chain couples TRBV7-9 to TRBJ2-7; TRBD1 matches at 7 bases. There are 13 residues in the CDR3. Germline CDR1 SEHNR, CDR2 FQNEAQ (reference sequence). The V segment lost 1 base and the J segment 4 bases; nucleotides outside the gene matches: 1. CDR3 sequence reads: CASSLGGQYEQYF. In DNA, the CDR3 is TGTGCCAGCAGCTTAGGGGGACAGTACGAGCAGTACTTC.

The chain couples TRBV5-5 to TRBJ1-4; D is ambiguous. The CDR3 contains 14 residues. Germline lookup yields CDR1 SGHKS and CDR2 YYEKEE (reference sequence). With 0 bases removed from V and 6 bases from J, the gap between germline ends came to 9 bases. The CDR3 nucleotides are TGTGCCAGCAGCTTGGGTCAGATCGATGAAAAACTGTTTTTT. The encoded protein is CASSLGQIDEKLFF. The variable domain in full, completed from reference TRBV5-5 and TRBJ1-4, reads DAGVTQSPTHLIKTRGQQVTLRCSPISGHKSVSWYQQVLGQGPQFIFQYYEKEERGRGNFPDRFSARQFPNYSSELNVNALLLGDSALYLCASSLGQIDEKLFFGSGTQLSVL.

The V call is TRBV30, the J call TRBJ1-4, with 12 bases fitting TRBD1. With 8 bases clipped from V and 6 bases from J, the junction kept 13 bases outside the gene matches. Germline V gene sequence: CDR1 GTSNPN, CDR2 SVGIG (reference sequence). The CDR3 is made up of 16 amino acids. DNA of the CDR3: TGTGCCGGGAATCCGGGACAGGGGGCGTGGGATGAAAAACTGTTTTTT. Translated, it gives CAGNPGQGAWDEKLFF.

Here the CDR3 reads CASRAGGYTF. The CDR3 DNA reads as TGTGCCAGCAGGGCCGGGGGCTACACCTTC. The chain joins TRBV6-5 to TRBJ1-2; D is undetermined. V was trimmed by 6 bases and J by 8 bases, leaving 7 bases between them. Germline CDR1 MNHEY, CDR2 SVGAGI. The CDR3 runs to 10 residues.